A single sample is the source of the 21 T cell receptor beta chains below, sequenced in a study of cytomegalovirus exposure and HLA in healthy donors. The PCR had 60 Vbeta and 13 Jbeta primers. Assay: immunoSEQ multiplex PCR; the TCRdb copy retains only in-frame clones and omits some. This sample has 140,000 to 150,000 clones; 65% to 80% occur once, and the top ten carry 1.5% to 2%. Sequencing was carried out using PBMCs. Source of these receptors: a woman between 40 and 50 years old in good health and CMV-seronegative.

This rearrangement joins TRBV7-6 to TRBJ2-2, with D perhaps matching TRBD2 (5 bases). Germline CDR1 reads SGHVS; CDR2 reads FNYEAQ. There are 17 residues in the CDR3. V lost 5 bases and J 6 bases, leaving 22 bases between the germline ends. This CDR3 is CASSLTIGLNLAGELFF. The CDR3 region has the DNA TGTGCCAGCAGCCTTACTATTGGACTCAACCTGGCCGGGGAGCTGTTTTTT.

This chain uses TRBV5-6 with TRBJ2-1; the match to TRBD2 covers 10 bases. Per the germline V gene, CDR1 is SGHDT and CDR2 is YYEEEE. CDR3 size: 15 residues. J lost 5 bases, V lost 1 base, and 3 bases had no gene match. CDR3 DNA sequence: TGTGCCAGCAGCTTGATTAGCGGGGGGCACAATGAGCAGTTCTTC. Encoded protein: CASSLISGGHNEQFF.

J is TRBJ1-4 and V is TRBV28, with a possible D match to TRBD1 (5 bases). There are 15 residues in the CDR3. V was shortened by 5 bases and J by 8 bases, with 18 bases between the two germline ends. The V gene's germline CDR1 is MDHEN and CDR2 SYDVKM. The CDR3 DNA reads as TGTGCCAGCAGTCCGGTGGGGGGACTGGGGGAAAAACTGTTTTTT. It translates to CASSPVGGLGEKLFF.

This clone was found once. This chain uses TRBV15 with TRBJ2-6; 7 bases are shared with TRBD1. Germline lookup yields CDR1 LNHNV and CDR2 YYDKDF (reference sequence). The CDR3 loop spans 18 amino acids. The trim removed 3 bases at V and 0 bases at J, leaving 8 bases unmatched. For the CDR3, the DNA is TGTGCCACCAGCAGTAGGGACAGAAAACCCTCTGGGGCCAACGTCCTGACTTTC. This gives the protein CATSSRDRKPSGANVLTF. The full variable domain, its missing parts supplied by reference TRBV15 and TRBJ2-6, is DAMVIQNPRYQVTQFGKPVTLSCSQTLNHNVMYWYQQKSSQAPKLLFHYYDKDFNNEADTPDNFQSRRPNTSFCFLDIRSPGLGDTAMYLCATSSRDRKPSGANVLTFGAGSRLTVL.

V usage is TRBV9 and J usage is TRBJ2-3; TRBD2 agrees at 9 bases. Trimming cost V 0 bases and J 4 bases; bases outside gene matches: 6. CDR3 length: 16 amino acids. From germline, CDR1 is SGDLS and CDR2 YYNGEE. CDR3 DNA sequence: TGTGCCAGCAGCGTAGCCGCGGGGGGGTTCGCAGATACGCAGTATTTT. Amino acid sequence: CASSVAAGGFADTQYF.

The rearrangement uses TRBV28 and TRBJ2-1, with D possibly matching TRBD2 (6 bases). Germline loops: CDR1 MDHEN, CDR2 SYDVKM. This CDR3 has 15 amino acids. V lost 5 bases, J lost 7 bases, and 18 bases lay in between. CDR3 bases: TGTGCCAGCAGTCCCTCTGGTAGCGGTCTGAATGAGCAGTTCTTC. Translating gives CASSPSGSGLNEQFF.

The V and J genes are TRBV19 and TRBJ2-2, with D uncertain. Germline V gene data show CDR1 as LNHDA and CDR2 as SQIVND (reference sequence). The CDR3 totals 12 residues. Trimming removed 3 bases at V and 7 bases at J, with 6 bases between. The CDR3 coding sequence is TGTGCCAGTAGTATGTTAGACGGGGAGCTGTTTTTT. It yields the protein CASSMLDGELFF.

The rearrangement uses TRBV5-1 and TRBJ2-1, with TRBD2 matching 8 bases. In germline, CDR1 is SGHRS, CDR2 YFSETQ. This CDR3 contains 16 residues. The V and J ends lost 4 bases and 3 bases, in that order; junction bases with no gene match: 9. As DNA, the CDR3 is TGCGCCAGCAGCCCATCCCCAGCGGGAGTCTACAATGAGCAGTTCTTC. This gives the protein CASSPSPAGVYNEQFF.

The rearrangement links TRBV28 to TRBJ1-5; TRBD1 aligns across 8 bases. Germline lookup yields CDR1 MDHEN and CDR2 SYDVKM. The CDR3 has 14 amino acids. The V and J ends lost 6 bases and 4 bases, in that order; junction bases with no gene match: 5. CDR3 residues: CASSRGQGNQPQHF. The CDR3 DNA reads TGTGCCAGCAGCCGCGGACAGGGAAATCAGCCCCAGCATTTT.

Notes on this clone: Germline is not matched at one junction end, which may reflect a read error. The V call is TRBV30, the J call TRBJ2-7, with TRBD2 matching 11 bases. Germline V CDR1 and CDR2: GTSNPN, SVGIG (reference sequence). The CDR3 runs to 14 residues. The CDR3 reads CAWGVVTSGEMQYF. In DNA, the CDR3 is TGTGCCTGGGGTGTAGTGACTAGCGGGGAAATGCAGTACTTC.

V is TRBV18 and J is TRBJ2-3; D might be TRBD2 (6 bases). This CDR3 is 16 amino acids long. In germline, CDR1 is KGHSH, CDR2 LQKENI. The V end was cut by 3 bases, the J end by 0 bases, with 13 bases between. The CDR3 DNA reads TGTGCCAGCTCACCCCTAGGAGGGACTAGCACAGATACGCAGTATTTT. Translating gives CASSPLGGTSTDTQYF.

The V and J genes are TRBV7-9 and TRBJ1-2, with a tentative D call TRBD1 (6 bases). With 1 base removed from V and 8 bases from J, the gap between germline ends came to 17 bases. Germline V lookup: CDR1 SEHNR, CDR2 FQNEAQ (reference sequence). CDR3 size: 15 residues. This CDR3 reads CASSLVRQGRDGYTF. DNA of the CDR3: TGTGCCAGCAGCTTAGTTCGGCAGGGGAGAGACGGCTACACCTTC.

This clone has just one count. One end of the junction fails to match germline, which may point to a read error. The rearrangement joins TRBV18 to TRBJ2-5; 7 nucleotides match TRBD1. Germline assignment: CDR1 KGHSH and CDR2 LQKENI. This CDR3 spans 16 amino acids. The CDR3 loop reads CASSRQLGTDQEAQYF. CDR3 nucleotides: TGTGCCAGCTCGCGCCAACTCGGGACAGACCAAGAGGCCCAGTACTTC.

The chain combines TRBV28 with TRBJ2-7; TRBD1 aligns across 12 bases. CDR3 size: 14 residues. With 2 bases clipped from V and 9 bases from J, the junction kept 5 bases outside the gene matches. Germline CDR1 reads MDHEN; CDR2 reads SYDVKM. The CDR3 sequence is CASSLRDRGRAQYF. CDR3 DNA sequence: TGTGCCAGCAGTTTACGGGACAGGGGGCGGGCGCAGTACTTC. Complete variable domain (other parts from reference TRBV28 and TRBJ2-7): DVKVTQSSRYLVKRTGEKVFLECVQDMDHENMFWYRQDPGLGLRLIYFSYDVKMKEKGDIPEGYSVSREKKERFSLILESASTNQTSMYLCASSLRDRGRAQYFGPGTRLTVT.

The chain carries TRBV19 and TRBJ1-1; 8 nucleotides match TRBD1. Germline loops: CDR1 LNHDA, CDR2 SQIVND (reference sequence). The trim removed 4 bases at V and 13 bases at J, leaving 11 bases unmatched. This CDR3 contains 13 residues. For the CDR3, the DNA is TGTGCCAGTAGTAATTTCGGGACAGGTTGGATTTTCTTT. Its protein product is CASSNFGTGWIFF.

The rearrangement links TRBV5-1 to TRBJ2-3; a weak D match, TRBD2 (6 bases). Trimming took off 0 bases at V and 8 bases at J, with 13 bases between the two ends. Looked up from germline, CDR1 is SGHRS and CDR2 is YFSETQ. The CDR3 has 14 amino acids. This CDR3 reads CASSLESGSGTQYF. DNA for the CDR3: TGCGCCAGCAGCTTGGAGTCCGGGAGCGGTACGCAGTATTTT.

This chain links TRBV7-8 with TRBJ2-2, with 13 bases that match TRBD2. This CDR3 is 17 amino acids long. Germline V gene data show CDR1 as SGHVS and CDR2 as FQNEAQ. V shed 2 bases and J 6 bases; nucleotides not matched to a gene: 6. CDR3 residues: CASSLTTSGGAPGELFF. Here the CDR3 DNA reads TGTGCCAGCAGCTTAACTACTAGCGGGGGGGCCCCCGGGGAGCTGTTTTTT. Supplemented by reference TRBV7-8 and TRBJ2-2, the full variable domain reads GAGVSQSPRYKVAKRGQDVALRCDPISGHVSLFWYQQALGQGPEFLTYFQNEAQLDKSGLPSDRFFAERPEGSVSTLKIQRTQQEDSAVYLCASSLTTSGGAPGELFFGEGSRLTVL.

This rearrangement joins TRBV27 to TRBJ2-7, with D possibly matching TRBD2 (5 bases). The V end lost 6 bases, the J end lost 6 bases, and 6 bases lay between the germline ends. Germline loops: CDR1 MNHEY, CDR2 SMNVEV (reference sequence). The CDR3 has 10 residues. CDR3 nucleotides: TGTGCCAGCAGAGGGAGCGAGCAGTACTTC. It is translated as CASRGSEQYF.

V is TRBV4-1 and J is TRBJ1-3; 9 bases are shared with TRBD1. Germline V gene lookup returns CDR1 MGHRA and CDR2 YSYEKL. V lost 1 base, J lost 4 bases, and 8 bases stayed unmatched. The CDR3 has 17 residues. CDR3 nucleotide sequence: TGCGCCAGCAGCCAAGGTCCATACAGGGGGCTAGGAAACACCATATATTTT. Its protein product is CASSQGPYRGLGNTIYF.

The CDR3 reads CASSPPGGDTQYF. DNA for the CDR3: TGCGCCAGCAGCCCACCCGGGGGAGATACGCAGTATTTT. The V call is TRBV5-1, the J call TRBJ2-3; perhaps TRBD2 as D (6 bases). V dropped 4 bases and J dropped 5 bases, with 11 bases sitting between them. The CDR3 sequence is 13 residues long. Looked up from germline, CDR1 is SGHRS and CDR2 is YFSETQ.

The CDR3 DNA reads TGTGCCTGGAGTCCGGGACAGCTGAACACTGAAGCTTTCTTT. Translated, it gives CAWSPGQLNTEAFF. The V gene is TRBV30, the J gene TRBJ1-1; the match to TRBD1 covers 7 bases. Germline loops: CDR1 GTSNPN, CDR2 SVGIG (reference sequence). V trimming: 2 bases; J trimming: 0 bases; junction bases outside the gene matches: 3. The CDR3 is 14 amino acids.